The 29 T cell receptor beta chains given below trace back to one sample, sequenced in a study of T cell responses to AZD1222 COVID-19 vaccine. The assay was immunoSEQ multiplex PCR, and TCRdb's table has in-frame clones only and misses some. Counted here are 95,000 to 150,000 clones, approximately 90% occurring once; the ten biggest clones make up about 14%. The source material was peripheral blood, sampled on day 0 of AZD1222 vaccination. These receptors originate from an adult in good health.

This clone was seen a single time. V gene TRBV7-2 combines with J gene TRBJ2-7, with D possibly matching TRBD2 (5 bases). This CDR3 has 16 residues. Germline assignment: CDR1 SGHTA and CDR2 FQGNSA. Trimming shortened V by 6 bases and J by 0 bases, and 18 bases separated the two germline ends. CDR3 sequence: CASSQTDFSDSYEQYF. The CDR3 nucleotides read TGTGCCAGCAGTCAAACGGACTTCTCCGACTCCTACGAGCAGTACTTC.

The chain joins TRBV6-2 or TRBV6-3 to TRBJ1-6, with D unresolved. Germline V gene lookup returns CDR1 MNHEY and CDR2 SVGEGT. The CDR3 covers 12 residues. Between the trimmed V and J ends, which lost 4 bases and 7 bases, there was a span of 5 bases. In nucleotides, the CDR3 is TGTGCCAGCAGTTCGGCAAATTCACCCCTCCACTTT. This encodes CASSSANSPLHF.

This rearrangement joins TRBV28 to TRBJ1-2; no firm D call. V was trimmed by 6 bases and J by 7 bases, leaving 9 bases between them. The CDR3 length is 11 residues. Germline V gene sequence: CDR1 MDHEN, CDR2 SYDVKM. The CDR3 DNA reads as TGTGCCAGCAGCCGTCTGGGTGGCTACACCTTC. Protein: CASSRLGGYTF.

The chain has TRBV12-5 and TRBJ1-2; D uncertain. The CDR3 spans 13 residues. Germline CDR1 and CDR2: LGHNT and FRNRAP. V lost 2 bases, J lost 8 bases, and 12 bases lay in between. In DNA form, the CDR3 reads TGTGCTAGTGGTTTGCGGGGTACGTCGGGCTACACCTTC. This codes for CASGLRGTSGYTF.

This rearrangement joins TRBV2 to TRBJ2-7; D might be TRBD1 (6 bases). V lost 11 bases, J lost 6 bases, and 8 bases lay in between. The germline CDR1 and CDR2 sequences are SNHLY and FYNNEI. The CDR3 is 9 amino acids. The DNA for the CDR3 is TGTGCCGAAGGGGGCGAGCAGTACTTC. This gives the protein CAEGGEQYF.

This rearrangement joins TRBV23-1 to TRBJ2-1; 9 bases are a match to TRBD1. TRBV23-1 falls under the ORF class, with uncertain function. The CDR3 runs to 16 residues. V gave up 9 bases and J gave up 5 bases; unmatched junction bases: 14. The CDR3 spells CARVGTGNEGHNEQFF. The CDR3 DNA is TGCGCCAGGGTGGGGACAGGGAATGAGGGTCACAATGAGCAGTTCTTC.

V is TRBV28 and J is TRBJ1-2, with a weak D call TRBD1 (5 bases). The germline gives CDR1 MDHEN, CDR2 SYDVKM. The CDR3 runs to 14 residues. V was pared by 5 bases and J by 4 bases, with 14 bases between. CDR3 nucleotide sequence: TGTGCCAGCAGTCTCGCCGGGACTGGCTATGGCTACACCTTC. Its protein product is CASSLAGTGYGYTF.

The rearrangement uses TRBV3-1 (or the pseudogene TRBV3-2) and TRBJ2-3; D may be TRBD1 (5 bases). The germline V gene has CDR1 LGHDT and CDR2 YNNKEL (reference sequence). The V gene lost 1 base and the J gene lost 4 bases, with 21 bases spanning the gap. The length of the CDR3 is 18 residues. The CDR3 DNA sequence: TGTGCCAGCAGCCAAGGGACATCGGCTGAGAGTGTCGCAGATACGCAGTATTTT. Residues: CASSQGTSAESVADTQYF.

This chain links TRBV29-1 with TRBJ1-1; 7 bases line up with TRBD1. Trimming took 4 bases from V and 0 from J; bases not matched to a gene: 5. Germline values: CDR1 SQVTM, CDR2 ANQGSEA. There are 14 residues in the CDR3. The CDR3 here is CSVVRQGMNTEAFF. CDR3 nucleotide sequence: TGCAGCGTTGTGAGACAGGGAATGAACACTGAAGCTTTCTTT.

The rearrangement joins TRBV3-1 (or the pseudogene TRBV3-2) to TRBJ2-2; D may be TRBD1 (6 bases). This CDR3 is 14 amino acids long. Germline V lookup: CDR1 LGHDT, CDR2 YNNKEL (reference sequence). Trimming shortened V by 1 base and J by 5 bases, and 8 bases separated the two germline ends. CDR3 region: CASSQATGTGELFF. The CDR3, as DNA: TGTGCCAGCAGCCAAGCCACAGGGACCGGGGAGCTGTTTTTT.

The chain is built from TRBV4-1 and TRBJ1-2; D possibly corresponds to TRBD1 (5 bases). The CDR3 totals 16 residues. Germline V lookup: CDR1 MGHRA, CDR2 YSYEKL. The ends were cut back, 0 bases at V and 4 bases at J, with 15 bases in the middle. The CDR3 nucleotides are TGCGCCAGCAGCCAAGATGGGGAAGCAGGGACCTATGGCTACACCTTC. Translation gives CASSQDGEAGTYGYTF.

Here the CDR3 reads CASSPQGTGELFF. Here the CDR3 DNA reads TGTGCCAGCTCACCACAAGGGACCGGGGAGCTGTTTTTT. The rearrangement links TRBV18 to TRBJ2-2; no reliable D call. The ends were cut back, 1 base at V and 5 bases at J, with 5 bases in the middle. The CDR3 loop spans 13 amino acids. The germline gives CDR1 KGHSH, CDR2 LQKENI. Variable domain in full (rest from reference TRBV18 and TRBJ2-2): NAGVMQNPRHLVRRRGQEARLRCSPMKGHSHVYWYRQLPEEGLKFMVYLQKENIIDESGMPKERFSAEFPKEGPSILRIQQVVRGDSAAYFCASSPQGTGELFFGEGSRLTVL.

The rearrangement links TRBV2 to TRBJ2-3; either TRBD1 or TRBD2 may supply D (5 bases each). V was shortened by 10 bases and J by 2 bases, with 16 bases between the two germline ends. The CDR3 length is 14 residues. CDR1 SNHLY and CDR2 FYNNEI come from the germline V gene. The CDR3: CAISGKGPTDTQYF. Here the CDR3 DNA reads TGTGCCATCAGCGGTAAGGGACCCACAGATACGCAGTATTTT.

This chain links TRBV5-1 with TRBJ2-1; either TRBD1 or TRBD2 may fit D (6 bases each). The CDR3 spans 16 residues. Germline V gives CDR1 SGHRS, CDR2 YFSETQ. V was pared by 4 bases and J by 5 bases, with 19 bases between. The CDR3 DNA reads TGCGCCAGCAGCCCCGGGGGCACACAGCGGGACAATGAGCAGTTCTTC. Its translation: CASSPGGTQRDNEQFF.

This chain connects TRBV7-2 to TRBJ2-1, with 8 nucleotides matching TRBD1. This CDR3 has 15 amino acids. J gave up 4 bases and V 2 bases, and 4 bases lay outside the gene matches. CDR1 and CDR2 from the germline V gene are SGHTA and FQGNSA. In nucleotides, the CDR3 is TGTGCCAGCAGCTTAACGGGACAGGCTTACAATGAGCAGTTCTTC. This codes for CASSLTGQAYNEQFF.

This clone occurred once. This chain joins TRBV5-1 and TRBJ1-4; D is perhaps TRBD1 (5 bases). This CDR3 is 15 amino acids long. Trimming left V 0 bases short and J 10 bases short, with 16 bases between. CDR1 is SGHRS, CDR2 YFSETQ, per germline. The CDR3 nucleotides read TGCGCCAGCAGCTTGGCCCCCGAGACAGCAGGAAAACTGTTTTTT. Translated: CASSLAPETAGKLFF. The full variable domain, rest sourced from reference TRBV5-1 and TRBJ1-4, is KAGVTQTPRYLIKTRGQQVTLSCSPISGHRSVSWYQQTPGQGLQFLFEYFSETQRNKGNFPGRFSGRQFSNSRSEMNVSTLELGDSALYLCASSLAPETAGKLFFGSGTQLSVL.

The chain joins TRBV7-9 to TRBJ2-7; D uncertain. The CDR3 sequence is 11 residues long. V was shortened by 7 bases and J by 6 bases, with 10 bases between the two germline ends. CDR1 and CDR2 from the germline V gene are SEHNR and FQNEAQ (reference sequence). This CDR3 reads CASTKGSEQYF. The CDR3 DNA reads TGTGCCAGCACCAAAGGGTCCGAGCAGTACTTC. Full variable domain (outside the CDR3, taken from reference TRBV7-9 and TRBJ2-7): DTGVSQNPRHKITKRGQNVTFRCDPISEHNRLYWYRQTLGQGPEFLTYFQNEAQLEKSRLLSDRFSAERPKGSFSTLEIQRTEQGDSAMYLCASTKGSEQYFGPGTRLTVT.

The chain uses TRBV15 and TRBJ1-1; TRBD1 matches at 7 bases. V dropped 1 base and J dropped 1; count of bases not matched to a gene: 6. The CDR3 runs 16 residues. Germline V CDR1 and CDR2: LNHNV, YYDKDF (reference sequence). This CDR3 reads CATSRGSTGANTEAFF. In nucleotides, the CDR3 is TGTGCCACCAGCAGAGGGAGTACAGGGGCGAACACTGAAGCTTTCTTT.

The chain uses TRBV9 and TRBJ2-3; a possible D gene is TRBD2 (7 bases). Trimming took 4 bases from V and 1 from J, leaving 22 bases between them. This CDR3 region has 18 residues. Germline V gives CDR1 SGDLS, CDR2 YYNGEE. The CDR3 here is CASSPPTRRGRGTDTQYF. The CDR3 DNA sequence: TGTGCCAGCAGCCCACCTACGAGGAGGGGGAGGGGCACAGATACGCAGTATTTT.

This rearrangement joins TRBV6-6 to TRBJ1-1; D not certain. The CDR3 loop spans 11 amino acids. Looked up from germline, CDR1 is MNHNY and CDR2 is SVGAGI (reference sequence). V was cut by 4 bases and J by 8 bases, with 8 bases left in between. This CDR3 is CASSFVGEAFF. Here the CDR3 DNA reads TGTGCCAGCAGTTTTGTAGGCGAAGCTTTCTTT.

This chain uses TRBV7-8 with TRBJ1-2; 9 bases map to TRBD1. CDR1 is SGHVS, CDR2 FQNEAQ, per germline. The CDR3 covers 15 residues. The J segment lost 4 bases and the V segment lost 4 bases, leaving 7 bases of the junction unmatched. The CDR3 DNA sequence: TGTGCCAGCAGCTCGGGACAGGGCACTATCTATGGCTACACCTTC. It codes for CASSSGQGTIYGYTF.

The chain joins TRBV10-1 to TRBJ2-5; D unresolved. The CDR3 sequence is 13 residues long. The germline CDR1 and CDR2 sequences are WNHNN and SYGVQD (reference sequence). Trimming pared 0 bases from V and 5 bases from J, leaving 7 bases between. The CDR3 nucleotides read TGCGCCAGCAGTGAGTCGATTCTCGAGACCCAGTACTTC. Translated, it gives CASSESILETQYF.

CDR3 in DNA: TGTGCCAGCAGCCTTCCCGGGACAGCGAACACCGGGGAGCTGTTTTTT. Its translation: CASSLPGTANTGELFF. The chain links TRBV3-1 (or the pseudogene TRBV3-2) to TRBJ2-2, with 7 bases aligning to TRBD1. Germline V gene sequence: CDR1 LGHDT, CDR2 YNNKEL (reference sequence). V was pared by 4 bases and J by 0 bases, with 5 bases of the junction left unmatched. The CDR3 sequence is 16 residues long.

There are a few counts of this clone. The chain combines TRBV4-3 with TRBJ1-1; TRBD1 matches at 7 bases. The CDR3 extends over 16 amino acids. CDR1 LGHNA and CDR2 YSLEER come from the germline V gene. The J segment lost 5 bases and the V segment lost 2 bases, leaving 11 bases of the junction unmatched. The CDR3 DNA reads as TGCGCCAGCAGCCAAACTGATGACAGGGTTGTGACTGAAGCTTTCTTT. Translated: CASSQTDDRVVTEAFF.

This chain connects TRBV7-2 to TRBJ1-2; 11 bases are shared with TRBD1. The ends lost 0 bases at V and 5 bases at J; junction bases unmatched: 8. Germline V gene lookup returns CDR1 SGHTA and CDR2 FQGNSA. CDR3 length: 17 amino acids. DNA for the CDR3: TGTGCCAGCAGCTTAGCGGTTGGGACAGGGGGGGAATATGGCTACACCTTC. Its protein product is CASSLAVGTGGEYGYTF. Variable domain in full (rest from reference TRBV7-2 and TRBJ1-2): GAGVSQSPSNKVTEKGKDVELRCDPISGHTALYWYRQSLGQGLEFLIYFQGNSAPDKSGLPSDRFSAERTGGSVSTLTIQRTQQEDSAVYLCASSLAVGTGGEYGYTFGSGTRLTVV.

The chain carries TRBV19 and TRBJ2-7, with 7 positions matching TRBD2. V shed 3 bases, J shed 2 bases, and the junction held 4 bases outside the gene matches. CDR3 length: 14 amino acids. Germline V gives CDR1 LNHDA, CDR2 SQIVND (reference sequence). In DNA, the CDR3 is TGTGCCAGTAGTATTGGTGGGGGGGCCTACGAGCAGTACTTC. As protein: CASSIGGGAYEQYF.

The rearrangement joins TRBV6-5 to TRBJ1-4, with unresolved D. Trimming stripped 2 bases from V and 6 bases from J, with 13 bases between. Germline loops: CDR1 MNHEY, CDR2 SVGAGI. This CDR3 region has 15 residues. CDR3 region: CASSYGGRSYEKLFF. CDR3 in DNA: TGTGCCAGCAGTTACGGAGGCAGATCGTATGAAAAACTGTTTTTT.

In this sample, this clone turned up once. The chain uses TRBV5-6 and TRBJ2-3; TRBD2 agrees at 11 bases. After removal of 0 bases from V and 4 bases from J, the junction contained 7 bases not matched to a gene. CDR3 length: 17 residues. The V gene's germline CDR1 is SGHDT and CDR2 YYEEEE. DNA of the CDR3: TGTGCCAGCAGCTTGGGGACTAGCGGGTCATGGTCAGATACGCAGTATTTT. Translation gives CASSLGTSGSWSDTQYF.

The chain recombines TRBV28 with TRBJ2-1, with TRBD2 matching over 8 bases. There are 18 residues in the CDR3. With V trimmed by 4 bases and J by 3 bases, 14 bases remained unmatched. The germline V gene encodes CDR1 MDHEN and CDR2 SYDVKM. This chain's CDR3 is CASSSPLLAGTLYNEQFF. The CDR3 coding sequence is TGTGCCAGCAGTTCCCCACTCCTAGCGGGCACCCTCTACAATGAGCAGTTCTTC.